These 16 T cell receptor beta chains came from one sample sequenced in a study of neurological immune-mediated disorders. Via MiXCR, TCRdb re-called the 5' RACE reads, giving one row per CDR3 protein. Of about 55,000 distinct CDR3 sequences in the sample, around 4% were seen once. Sequenced material: PBMCs. These TCRs come from a man in his 60s with multiple sclerosis.

This clonotype was counted ten times or more. J is TRBJ2-7 and V is TRBV3-1; 9 nucleotides line up with TRBD1. Trimming at V came to 6 bases and at J to 1 base, leaving 7 bases not matched to a gene. The germline CDR1 and CDR2 sequences are LGHDT and YNNKEL (reference sequence). The CDR3 runs to 15 residues. The CDR3 nucleotides are TGTGCCAGCAGGATCCGGGACAGGGCGTCCTACGAGCAGTACTTC. It encodes CASRIRDRASYEQYF.

This clonotype was counted ten times or more. The V call is TRBV5-1, the J call TRBJ2-3; D remains unclear. This CDR3 is 14 amino acids long. The V end lost 1 base, the J end lost 4 bases, and 10 bases lay between the germline ends. Looked up from germline, CDR1 is SGHRS and CDR2 is YFSETQ. The CDR3 bases are TGCGCCAGCAGCTTGAAACACAGCGCAGATACGCAGTATTTT. Residues: CASSLKHSADTQYF.

Only a few counts were recorded for this clonotype. The rearrangement uses TRBV7-3 and TRBJ2-2, with 11 bases lining up with TRBD2. J lost 7 bases, V lost 4 bases, and 8 bases had no gene match. This CDR3 has 16 residues. CDR1 and CDR2 from the germline V gene are SGHTA and FQGTGA. The CDR3 region has the DNA TGTGCCAGCAGCTCCGGACTAGCGGGCGCTCTCGGGGAGCTGTTTTTT. It codes for CASSSGLAGALGELFF.

This clonotype is a singleton in its sample. The chain couples TRBV4-2 to TRBJ2-3, with 15 bases fitting TRBD2. The length of the CDR3 is 17 residues. The V segment lost 0 bases and the J segment 5 bases; nucleotides outside the gene matches: 3. Germline-derived CDR1 and CDR2 are LGHNA and YNFKEQ. CDR3 DNA sequence: TGTGCCAGCAGCCAAGATCGGGGACTAGCGGGGGGAGATACGCAGTATTTT. Protein sequence: CASSQDRGLAGGDTQYF.

The table lists this clonotype with many counts. The chain recombines TRBV20-1 with TRBJ2-1, with D tentatively TRBD1 or TRBD2 (6 bases each). Trimming stripped 1 base from V and 6 bases from J, with 13 bases between. The CDR3 is 14 amino acids. Germline loops: CDR1 DFQATT, CDR2 SNEGSKA (reference sequence). CDR3 amino acids: CSARAGGHLNEQFF. In nucleotides, the CDR3 is TGCAGTGCTAGAGCCGGGGGCCACCTCAATGAGCAGTTCTTC.

V and J are TRBV7-8 and TRBJ2-1, with a weak D call TRBD2 (6 bases). The germline V and J ends were trimmed by 5 bases and 4 bases, with 15 bases remaining between them. Germline lookup yields CDR1 SGHVS and CDR2 FQNEAQ. The CDR3 sequence is 15 residues long. The CDR3 nucleotides are TGTGCCAGCAGCGGAGAAGCGGGCTATTACAATGAGCAGTTCTTC. Its translation: CASSGEAGYYNEQFF. The full variable domain, completed using reference TRBV7-8 and TRBJ2-1, is GAGVSQSPRYKVAKRGQDVALRCDPISGHVSLFWYQQALGQGPEFLTYFQNEAQLDKSGLPSDRFFAERPEGSVSTLKIQRTQQEDSAVYLCASSGEAGYYNEQFFGPGTRLTVL.

This clonotype showed up many times. J is TRBJ1-1 and V is TRBV5-4; D is perhaps TRBD1 (6 bases). V lost 1 base and J 5 bases, leaving 12 bases between the germline ends. Germline V CDR1 and CDR2: SGHNT, YYREEE (reference sequence). This CDR3 is 14 amino acids long. The CDR3 DNA sequence: TGTGCCAGCAGCTTGAGAAGGGGGAGAACTGAAGCTTTCTTT. Amino acids: CASSLRRGRTEAFF.

This clonotype showed up just a few times. The chain recombines TRBV7-2 with TRBJ1-1; no firm D call. Per germline, CDR1 SGHTA and CDR2 FQGNSA. The CDR3 consists of 15 residues. V dropped 5 bases and J dropped 2 bases, with 15 bases sitting between them. As DNA, the CDR3 is TGTGCCAGCAGCCCCAGTGGAGTTTTTAACACTGAAGCTTTCTTT. Amino acids: CASSPSGVFNTEAFF.

The chain employs TRBV29-1 and TRBJ2-7; D is ambiguous. The CDR3 has 11 amino acids. Germline V gene sequence: CDR1 SQVTM, CDR2 ANQGSEA. Trimming removed 7 bases at V and 1 base at J, with 8 bases between. CDR3 residues: CSATVSYEQYF. The DNA for the CDR3 is TGCAGCGCGACGGTATCCTACGAGCAGTACTTC.

The chain recombines TRBV7-9 with TRBJ2-1; TRBD2 matches at 7 bases. With V trimmed by 1 base and J by 9 bases, 3 bases remained unmatched. The CDR3 loop spans 13 amino acids. The germline V gene encodes CDR1 SEHNR and CDR2 FQNEAQ (reference sequence). The CDR3 region has the DNA TGTGCCAGCAGCTTAGAGACTAGCTTTGAGCAGTTCTTC. Its translation is CASSLETSFEQFF.

Many counts were recorded for this clonotype. The chain has TRBV5-1 and TRBJ2-6; possibly TRBD2 for D (5 bases). V dropped 4 bases and J dropped 0 bases, with 14 bases sitting between them. Germline V gene lookup returns CDR1 SGHRS and CDR2 YFSETQ. The CDR3 spans 17 residues. CDR3 nucleotide sequence: TGCGCCAGCAGCACGACGGGGATTCGCTCTGGGGCCAACGTCCTGACTTTC. It translates to CASSTTGIRSGANVLTF.

This clonotype was observed at least ten times. In DNA form, the CDR3 reads TGCAGTGCTAGATCCCCGGGACAGGATAATTCACCCCTCCACTTT. Protein product: CSARSPGQDNSPLHF. V is TRBV20-1 and J is TRBJ1-6; the match to TRBD1 covers 8 bases. There are 15 residues in the CDR3. Germline trimming cut 2 bases from V and 5 bases from J; bases unmatched to any gene: 5. Germline V gene sequence: CDR1 DFQATT, CDR2 SNEGSKA (reference sequence).

The chain uses TRBV6-1 and TRBJ2-7, with 8 bases lining up with TRBD1. This CDR3 has 18 residues. With V trimmed by 1 base and J by 1 base, 12 bases remained unmatched. Germline V gives CDR1 MNHNS, CDR2 SASEGT. The CDR3 DNA follows: TGTGCCAGCAGTGAAGGGACAGGGTTCGAGAGGTGGTCCTACGAGCAGTACTTC. As protein: CASSEGTGFERWSYEQYF.

This clonotype was recorded many times. CDR3 bases: TGCGCCAGCAGCTTGGCGTCAGGGAATCAGCCCCAGCATTTT. Protein: CASSLASGNQPQHF. The chain employs TRBV5-1 and TRBJ1-5, with D perhaps matching TRBD1 (5 bases). Germline V lookup: CDR1 SGHRS, CDR2 YFSETQ. Trimming removed 0 bases from V and 4 bases from J, with 8 bases in between. The CDR3 is 14 residues long.

This clonotype was seen a few times. The V and J genes are TRBV7-8 and TRBJ2-2; 8 positions agree with TRBD1. Germline CDR1 and CDR2: SGHVS and FQNEAQ. V lost 5 bases to trimming and J lost 8 bases; unmatched junction nucleotides: 10. The CDR3 is 15 residues long. CDR3 coding DNA: TGTGCCAGCAGCGCACCCAGGACAGGGAGAGGGGAGCTGTTTTTT. Protein product: CASSAPRTGRGELFF.

As regards this clonotype: Being one base from a much bigger clone, this may be a read error. V usage is TRBV5-1 and J usage is TRBJ2-3; unclear D gene. Germline V gene sequence: CDR1 SGHRS, CDR2 YFSETQ. V dropped 1 base and J dropped 8 bases, with 14 bases sitting between them. The CDR3 is made up of 14 amino acids. The CDR3 here is CASSLIPTSVTQYF. The CDR3 coding sequence is TGCGCCAGCAGCTTGATCCCAACCTCAGTTACGCAGTATTTT. Using reference TRBV5-1 and TRBJ2-3 for the parts outside the CDR3, the full variable domain is KAGVTQTPRYLIKTRGQQVTLSCSPISGHRSVSWYQQTPGQGLQFLFEYFSETQRNKGNFPGRFSGRQFSNSRSEMNVSTLELGDSALYLCASSLIPTSVTQYFGPGTRLTVL.